The 17 T cell receptor beta chains reported below all come from one sample, sequenced in a study of cytomegalovirus exposure and HLA in healthy donors. The PCR contained 60 Vbeta and 13 Jbeta primers. Sequencing was performed with immunoSEQ multiplex PCR; in TCRdb, only in-frame clones are kept and a portion is missing. The table shows approximately 150,000 clones, with approximately 81% occurring only once. The sequenced sample consisted of PBMCs. The receptors here all came from a woman aged 25 to 45 in good health and CMV-seropositive.

This rearrangement joins TRBV7-9 to TRBJ2-3; a possible D gene is TRBD2 (6 bases). The V gene's germline CDR1 is SEHNR and CDR2 FQNEAQ (reference sequence). The CDR3 covers 13 residues. Trimming left V 10 bases short and J 4 bases short, with 15 bases between. CDR3: CATPFGGSDTQYF. The CDR3 DNA follows: TGTGCCACCCCTTTTGGGGGGTCAGATACGCAGTATTTT.

This clone was observed a handful of times. The chain carries TRBV4-3 and TRBJ1-3, with 8 nucleotides matching TRBD1. The V segment lost 1 base and the J segment 0 bases; nucleotides outside the gene matches: 8. In germline, CDR1 is LGHNA, CDR2 YSLEER. The CDR3 is 18 amino acids. The CDR3 here is CASSQGPGQASSGNTIYF. The CDR3 nucleotides read TGCGCCAGCAGCCAAGGACCGGGACAGGCTTCCTCTGGAAACACCATATATTTT.

The chain is built from TRBV7-3 and TRBJ2-2; 11 bases fit TRBD2. Germline V gene sequence: CDR1 SGHTA, CDR2 FQGTGA. CDR3 length: 16 amino acids. V shed 3 bases and J 5 bases; nucleotides not matched to a gene: 5. The DNA for the CDR3 is TGTGCCAGCAGCTTGATGACTAGCGGGGTGACCGGGGAGCTGTTTTTT. The encoded protein is CASSLMTSGVTGELFF.

The chain joins TRBV5-1 to TRBJ2-2, with D possibly TRBD1 on 6 matching bases. In germline, CDR1 is SGHRS, CDR2 YFSETQ. This CDR3 spans 13 amino acids. V lost 4 bases, J lost 8 bases, and 12 bases lay in between. The CDR3 protein is CASSPVGQGELFF. In nucleotides, the CDR3 is TGCGCCAGCAGCCCCGTAGGACAGGGGGAGCTGTTTTTT.

The chain is built from TRBV7-3 and TRBJ1-2; 9 nucleotides align to TRBD1. Unmatched junction bases numbered 12, after V lost 5 bases and J lost 5 bases. The CDR3 runs 16 residues. Germline CDR1 reads SGHTA; CDR2 reads FQGTGA. This CDR3 is CASSQLPGGTGYGYTF. Written as DNA, the CDR3 is TGTGCCAGCAGCCAACTACCTGGGGGGACAGGGTATGGCTACACCTTC.

The chain is built from TRBV19 and TRBJ2-7, with TRBD1 identical over 10 bases. Germline V gene data show CDR1 as LNHDA and CDR2 as SQIVND (reference sequence). V shed 6 bases, J shed 2 bases, and the junction held 4 bases outside the gene matches. The CDR3 is 14 residues long. CDR3 DNA: TGTGCCAGTAGGAGGACAGGGGGGGCCTACGAGCAGTACTTC. Its translation: CASRRTGGAYEQYF.

This clone was counted only a few times. A junction end diverges from the germline sequence, so it may reflect a read error. The chain is built from TRBV4-3 and TRBJ1-2; the match to TRBD1 covers 10 bases. The CDR3 sequence is 13 residues long. CDR1 and CDR2 (germline): LGHNA, YSLEER. This CDR3 reads CASSPGTGEGEAF. The CDR3, as DNA: TGCGCCAGCAGCCCGGGGACAGGGGAAGGGGAGGCCTTC.

This chain uses TRBV6-1 with TRBJ2-7; 8 bases fit TRBD1. The CDR3 length is 15 residues. After removal of 2 bases from V and 5 bases from J, the junction contained 8 bases not matched to a gene. Germline values: CDR1 MNHNS, CDR2 SASEGT. As DNA, the CDR3 is TGTGCCAGCAGTGAAAGGACAGGGAGGTTCCACGAGCAGTACTTC. It codes for CASSERTGRFHEQYF.

The rearrangement uses TRBV7-2 and TRBJ1-3; TRBD1 is a possible D gene (5 bases). The CDR3 contains 13 residues. V was pared by 0 bases and J by 7 bases, with 7 bases between. Looked up from germline, CDR1 is SGHTA and CDR2 is FQGNSA. The CDR3 loop is CASSLAGGNTIYF. The CDR3 DNA follows: TGTGCCAGCAGCTTAGCTGGGGGGAACACCATATATTTT. The full variable domain, rest sourced from reference TRBV7-2 and TRBJ1-3, is GAGVSQSPSNKVTEKGKDVELRCDPISGHTALYWYRQSLGQGLEFLIYFQGNSAPDKSGLPSDRFSAERTGGSVSTLTIQRTQQEDSAVYLCASSLAGGNTIYFGEGSWLTVV.

The chain couples TRBV7-2 to TRBJ1-4, with D unresolved. CDR3 length: 16 amino acids. Trimming took 1 base from V and 0 from J, leaving 9 bases between them. CDR1 and CDR2 from the germline V gene are SGHTA and FQGNSA. The CDR3 nucleotides read TGTGCCAGCAGCTTAGGGTACACCGCAACTAATGAAAAACTGTTTTTT. It specifies CASSLGYTATNEKLFF. Based on the CDR3 plus reference TRBV7-2 and TRBJ1-4, the full variable domain is GAGVSQSPSNKVTEKGKDVELRCDPISGHTALYWYRQSLGQGLEFLIYFQGNSAPDKSGLPSDRFSAERTGGSVSTLTIQRTQQEDSAVYLCASSLGYTATNEKLFFGSGTQLSVL.

The chain links TRBV28 to TRBJ1-1; no firm D call. The CDR3 covers 12 residues. The ends were cut back, 7 bases at V and 3 bases at J, with 9 bases in the middle. Germline values: CDR1 MDHEN, CDR2 SYDVKM. CDR3 DNA: TGTGCCAGCACCGCTCGGGACACTGAAGCTTTCTTT. It yields the protein CASTARDTEAFF.

This clone has just a few counts. The chain is built from TRBV4-3 and TRBJ1-1; TRBD1 matches at 7 bases. This CDR3 comprises 16 residues. Per the germline V gene, CDR1 is LGHNA and CDR2 is YSLEER. The J segment lost 4 bases and the V segment lost 0 bases, leaving 8 bases of the junction unmatched. As DNA, the CDR3 is TGCGCCAGCAGCCAAGATCTTCGGGCAGGGGGCACTGAAGCTTTCTTT. Protein sequence: CASSQDLRAGGTEAFF.

V is TRBV13 and J is TRBJ1-6; 11 positions match TRBD1. J was trimmed by 7 bases and V by 4 bases; bases with no gene match: 9. Germline V lookup: CDR1 PRHDT, CDR2 FYEKMQ (reference sequence). CDR3 size: 17 residues. CDR3 sequence (DNA): TGTGCCAGCAGCTGGTCCGGGACAGGGGGATTCAATTCACCCCTCCACTTT. As protein: CASSWSGTGGFNSPLHF.

This clone has only a few counts. Other DNA sequences in the same sample also yield this CDR3. The chain uses TRBV7-8 and TRBJ2-7; no clear D. Trimming took off 6 bases at V and 4 bases at J, with 13 bases between the two ends. Germline CDR1 is SGHVS and CDR2 is FQNEAQ. The CDR3 has 13 amino acids. CDR3 in amino acids: CASRLRPAYEQYF. Written as DNA, the CDR3 is TGTGCCAGCAGGCTGAGGCCGGCATACGAGCAGTACTTC.

CDR3: CASSLTGGYEQYF. The DNA of the CDR3 is TGCGCCAGCAGCCTAACAGGGGGGTACGAGCAGTACTTC. The rearrangement joins TRBV5-1 to TRBJ2-7; TRBD1 agrees at 8 bases. V shed 4 bases and J 4 bases; nucleotides not matched to a gene: 4. Germline assignment: CDR1 SGHRS and CDR2 YFSETQ. CDR3 length: 13 amino acids.

The CDR3 spells CATSRDREGSTEAFF. CDR3 sequence (DNA): TGTGCCACCAGCAGAGATAGGGAGGGCTCCACTGAAGCTTTCTTT. V is TRBV15 and J is TRBJ1-1; D not certain. V was shortened by 0 bases and J by 4 bases, with 12 bases between the two germline ends. Looked up from germline, CDR1 is LNHNV and CDR2 is YYDKDF (reference sequence). There are 15 residues in the CDR3.

The chain employs TRBV7-9 and TRBJ1-1; 10 nucleotides agree with TRBD1. Germline V gene data show CDR1 as SEHNR and CDR2 as FQNEAQ (reference sequence). The V and J ends lost 5 bases and 4 bases, in that order; junction bases with no gene match: 10. The CDR3 contains 16 residues. As DNA, the CDR3 is TGTGCCAGCAGCCCCGACAGGGGGCAGGGGGGCACTGAAGCTTTCTTT. Translation: CASSPDRGQGGTEAFF.